This TCR beta chain was sequenced for a study of T cells in Graves' hyperthyroidism and ophthalmopathy. Findings and caveats of the study: Ophthalmopathy cases were set apart from stable hyperthyroidism by a 13 V-J model.

Amplification of TCR beta CDR3 regions was performed using RNA transcripts as template. In the first-round RT-PCR of the TCR CDR3, the HTBI primer set was used. TCRdb analysed the multiplex PCR reads with MiXCR anew, one entry per CDR3 protein. The profile covers 250,000 to 400,000 distinct CDR3 sequences, with around 15% appearing a single time and roughly 33% taken by the ten largest. A note on this clonotype: Its antigen remains unidentified.

Germline V gives CDR1 MNHNY, CDR2 SVGAGI (reference sequence). V lost 11 bases to trimming and J lost 2 bases, with 21 bases between them. The CDR3 spans 15 residues. This receptor was identified in a middle-aged woman with Graves' ophthalmopathy. Sample: blood. This chain joins TRBV6-6 and TRBJ2-5; perhaps TRBD2 as D (6 bases). CDR3 region: CAGRYSTGVQETQYF. The DNA of the CDR3 is TGTGCCGGCCGTTACTCGACGGGGGTACAAGAGACCCAGTACTTC.